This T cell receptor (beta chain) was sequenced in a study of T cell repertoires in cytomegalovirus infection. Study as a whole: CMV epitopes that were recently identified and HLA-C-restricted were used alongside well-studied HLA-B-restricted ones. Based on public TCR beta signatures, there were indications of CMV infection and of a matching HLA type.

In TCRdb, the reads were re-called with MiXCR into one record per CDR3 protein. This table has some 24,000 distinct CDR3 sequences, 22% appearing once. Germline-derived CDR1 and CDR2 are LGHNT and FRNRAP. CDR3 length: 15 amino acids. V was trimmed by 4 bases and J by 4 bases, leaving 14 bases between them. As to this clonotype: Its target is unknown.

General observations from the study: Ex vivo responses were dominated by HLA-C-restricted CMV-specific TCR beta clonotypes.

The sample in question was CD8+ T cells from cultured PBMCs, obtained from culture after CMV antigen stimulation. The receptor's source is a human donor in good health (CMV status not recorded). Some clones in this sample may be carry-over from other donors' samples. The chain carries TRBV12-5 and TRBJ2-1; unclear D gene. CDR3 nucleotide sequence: TGTGCTAGTGGTTCCGGATCTGAGTATTACAATGAGCAGTTCTTC. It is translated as CASGSGSEYYNEQFF.